Listed here are 22 T cell receptor beta chains from one sample, sequenced in a study of response to subunit inactivated influenza vaccine. TCRdb processed the RT-PCR reads anew with MiXCR; each CDR3 protein has one entry. This table has hundreds of thousands of distinct CDR3 sequences, 15% to 19% appearing once. Sequencing was performed on PBMCs from blood, taken about 13 days after vaccination. All receptors come from a man aged 45-65 years who received an inactivated influenza vaccine.

This clonotype was seen only a few times. The chain couples TRBV11-2 to TRBJ2-3; TRBD1 matches at 10 bases. With V trimmed by 5 bases and J by 6 bases, 8 bases remained unmatched. The CDR3 has 15 amino acids. Germline values: CDR1 SGHAT, CDR2 FQNNGV. The CDR3 bases are TGTGCCAGCAGCACCGGGACAGGGGCATCGGATACGCAGTATTTT. It codes for CASSTGTGASDTQYF.

This clonotype was observed at least ten times. The junction departs from germline at one end; a sequencing error may be responsible. This rearrangement joins TRBV6-2 or TRBV6-3 to TRBJ2-1; possibly TRBD1 or TRBD2 for D (5 bases each). The CDR3 has 14 residues. CDR1 is MNHEY and CDR2 is SVGEGT in the germline V gene. CDR3 bases: TGCGCCAGCAGCTCCGGGACGGGATACAATGAGCAGTTCTTC. Its translation is CASSSGTGYNEQFF.

The rearrangement links TRBV7-2 to TRBJ2-3; D call uncertain. The germline V gene has CDR1 SGHTA and CDR2 FQGNSA. This CDR3 has 15 residues. The ends were cut back, 5 bases at V and 0 bases at J, with 12 bases in the middle. The CDR3 nucleotides read TGTGCCAGCAGCCTCCAGAGGTCAAGCACAGATACGCAGTATTTT. Residues: CASSLQRSSTDTQYF.

J is TRBJ1-1 and V is TRBV7-2; TRBD1 might be the D (6 bases). Germline CDR1 is SGHTA and CDR2 is FQGNSA. V was clipped by 7 bases and J by 4 bases, with 16 bases between them. The CDR3 runs 14 residues. The CDR3 sequence: CASKGVQTGTEAFF. CDR3 coding DNA: TGTGCCAGCAAGGGGGTCCAAACGGGCACTGAAGCTTTCTTT.

The chain carries TRBV2 and TRBJ2-5; D not resolved. The CDR3 is 15 amino acids. V was shortened by 1 base and J by 1 base, with 10 bases between the two germline ends. Germline V CDR1 and CDR2: SNHLY, FYNNEI. CDR3 amino acids: CASSEDGWFQETQYF. The CDR3 DNA reads TGTGCCAGCAGTGAAGATGGCTGGTTCCAAGAGACCCAGTACTTC.

The CDR3 spells CASRAGNNEKLFF. DNA for the CDR3: TGTGCCAGCCGGGCAGGGAATAATGAAAAACTGTTTTTT. The chain links TRBV7-8 to TRBJ1-4; weak D call: TRBD1 (5 bases). This CDR3 is 13 amino acids long. Germline values: CDR1 SGHVS, CDR2 FQNEAQ. V lost 8 bases, J lost 4 bases, and 11 bases lay in between. The whole variable domain, remainder taken from reference TRBV7-8 and TRBJ1-4, is GAGVSQSPRYKVAKRGQDVALRCDPISGHVSLFWYQQALGQGPEFLTYFQNEAQLDKSGLPSDRFFAERPEGSVSTLKIQRTQQEDSAVYLCASRAGNNEKLFFGSGTQLSVL.

V and J are TRBV5-1 and TRBJ2-1; D is unclear. Germline V lookup: CDR1 SGHRS, CDR2 YFSETQ. The ends were cut back, 0 bases at V and 7 bases at J, with 11 bases in the middle. The CDR3 loop spans 14 amino acids. The chain's CDR3 is CASSLGLDQNEQFF. CDR3 coding DNA: TGCGCCAGCAGCTTGGGTCTAGATCAGAATGAGCAGTTCTTC.

The J gene is TRBJ1-3, the V gene TRBV13, with D uncertain. Between the trimmed V and J ends, which lost 5 bases and 7 bases, there was a span of 12 bases. This CDR3 comprises 13 residues. Germline-derived CDR1 and CDR2 are PRHDT and FYEKMQ (reference sequence). The CDR3 spells CASSPDRANTIYF. The CDR3 DNA follows: TGTGCCAGCAGCCCCGACCGCGCGAACACCATATATTTT. The full variable domain, completed using reference TRBV13 and TRBJ1-3, is AAGVIQSPRHLIKEKRETATLKCYPIPRHDTVYWYQQGPGQDPQFLISFYEKMQSDKGSIPDRFSAQQFSDYHSELNMSSLELGDSALYFCASSPDRANTIYFGEGSWLTVV.

This clonotype turned up a few times. The gene calls are TRBV6-6 and TRBJ2-2; D not certain. Trimming pared 7 bases from V and 4 bases from J, leaving 7 bases between. This CDR3 is built from 12 residues. The germline CDR1 and CDR2 sequences are MNHNY and SVGAGI (reference sequence). CDR3 in amino acids: CASTFGTGELFF. Written as DNA, the CDR3 is TGTGCCAGCACCTTCGGCACCGGGGAGCTGTTTTTT.

V usage is TRBV10-3 and J usage is TRBJ2-1, with 12 nucleotides matching TRBD2. Germline V lookup: CDR1 ENHRY, CDR2 SYGVKD. The junction had 4 bases not matched to a gene; V was cut back by 8 bases and J by 5 bases. This CDR3 contains 14 residues. The CDR3 nucleotides are TGTGCCATCGGCCCTAGCGGGAGGGACAATGAGCAGTTCTTC. This encodes CAIGPSGRDNEQFF.

The chain recombines TRBV14 with TRBJ2-5; D remains unclear. Germline assignment: CDR1 SGHDN and CDR2 FVKESK. Trimming stripped 4 bases from V and 10 bases from J, with 16 bases between. This CDR3 has 13 amino acids. The CDR3 region has the DNA TGTGCCAGCAGCCGTGCCGGCTCCCGGATCCAGTACTTC. This gives the protein CASSRAGSRIQYF.

The rearrangement links TRBV20-1 to TRBJ1-5; the match to TRBD1 covers 8 bases. With V trimmed by 0 bases and J by 0 bases, 13 bases remained unmatched. The CDR3 totals 19 residues. Germline CDR1 is DFQATT and CDR2 is SNEGSKA (reference sequence). Here the CDR3 reads CSARDRVRGPSYSNQPQHF. The CDR3 DNA is TGCAGTGCTAGAGATAGGGTCAGGGGGCCATCTTATAGCAATCAGCCCCAGCATTTT.

This clonotype occurred a few times. The chain is built from TRBV7-2 and TRBJ1-6; D is uncertain. Looked up from germline, CDR1 is SGHTA and CDR2 is FQGNSA. The V end was cut by 4 bases, the J end by 7 bases, with 11 bases between. This CDR3 has 14 amino acids. CDR3 sequence reads: CASSSRIGNSPLHF. The CDR3 DNA reads as TGTGCCAGCAGCTCCAGAATTGGCAATTCACCCCTCCACTTT.

V usage is TRBV30 and J usage is TRBJ2-5, with D unclear. CDR3 length: 13 residues. V lost 2 bases and J 2 bases, leaving 9 bases between the germline ends. The germline gives CDR1 GTSNPN, CDR2 SVGIG (reference sequence). CDR3 DNA: TGTGCCTGGAGTCGGTGGGGACAAGAGACCCAGTACTTC. Its translation: CAWSRWGQETQYF.

The chain recombines TRBV18 with TRBJ1-6; a weak D match, TRBD1 (5 bases). V gave up 6 bases and J gave up 7 bases, with 16 bases separating them. CDR3 length equals 15 residues. The germline CDR1 and CDR2 sequences are KGHSH and LQKENI. Here the CDR3 reads CASSWGLVDNSPLHF. CDR3 sequence (DNA): TGTGCCAGCTCTTGGGGACTGGTTGACAATTCACCCCTCCACTTT.

The rearrangement links TRBV6-1 to TRBJ2-7; 7 bases align to TRBD1. The CDR3 has 14 amino acids. Per the germline V gene, CDR1 is MNHNS and CDR2 is SASEGT. V lost 6 bases, J lost 0 bases, and 5 bases stayed unmatched. The CDR3 DNA reads as TGTGCCAGCAGGTCTGGACAGGTCTCCTACGAGCAGTACTTC. This gives the protein CASRSGQVSYEQYF.

This clonotype has only a few counts. This chain uses TRBV7-9 with TRBJ2-5, with 7 bases aligning to TRBD2. The CDR3 covers 14 residues. The germline V gene has CDR1 SEHNR and CDR2 FQNEAQ (reference sequence). The ends lost 3 bases at V and 5 bases at J; junction bases unmatched: 6. The CDR3 region is CASSFGREVETQYF. In nucleotides, the CDR3 is TGTGCCAGCAGCTTCGGCCGGGAGGTTGAGACCCAGTACTTC. Complete variable domain (other parts from reference TRBV7-9 and TRBJ2-5): DTGVSQNPRHKITKRGQNVTFRCDPISEHNRLYWYRQTLGQGPEFLTYFQNEAQLEKSRLLSDRFSAERPKGSFSTLEIQRTEQGDSAMYLCASSFGREVETQYFGPGTRLLVL.

This sequence joins TRBV20-1 and TRBJ1-2; TRBD1 aligns across 8 bases. This CDR3 region has 14 residues. Unmatched junction bases numbered 5, after V lost 5 bases and J lost 0 bases. The germline CDR1 and CDR2 sequences are DFQATT and SNEGSKA (reference sequence). CDR3 amino acids: CSAQGADTNYGYTF. In DNA, the CDR3 is TGCAGTGCTCAGGGGGCAGATACTAACTATGGCTACACCTTC.

This chain uses TRBV29-1 with TRBJ2-3, with 8 bases fitting TRBD2. J was trimmed by 4 bases and V by 8 bases; bases with no gene match: 8. The CDR3 is made up of 13 amino acids. From germline, CDR1 is SQVTM and CDR2 ANQGSEA. CDR3: CSLSGRLSDTQYF. The CDR3 region has the DNA TGCAGCCTGAGCGGGAGATTATCAGATACGCAGTATTTT.

V usage is TRBV7-2 and J usage is TRBJ2-3; D is possibly TRBD2 (6 bases). Germline CDR1 SGHTA, CDR2 FQGNSA. This CDR3 has 15 residues. V lost 8 bases and J lost 5, with 20 bases in between. Written as DNA, the CDR3 is TGTGCCAGCGGCCTCGGGCTAGCGATGAAAGATACGCAGTATTTT. Amino acids: CASGLGLAMKDTQYF.

The V and J genes are TRBV19 and TRBJ2-7, with 10 bases lining up with TRBD1. Per the germline V gene, CDR1 is LNHDA and CDR2 is SQIVND (reference sequence). The trim removed 5 bases at V and 4 bases at J, leaving 8 bases unmatched. CDR3 length equals 15 residues. The CDR3 nucleotides are TGTGCCAGTAGTTCACCGGGACAGGGGACTTACGAGCAGTACTTC. It is translated as CASSSPGQGTYEQYF.

This clonotype has just a few counts. The chain employs TRBV4-1 and TRBJ1-6, with D hard to call. This CDR3 comprises 12 residues. Deletions cut 2 bases from V and 8 bases from J, with 4 bases between. Germline values: CDR1 MGHRA, CDR2 YSYEKL. CDR3 nucleotide sequence: TGCGCCAGCAGCCAAACCGATTCACCCCTCCACTTT. Protein sequence: CASSQTDSPLHF.